The entry that follows covers one TCR beta chain sequence. The sample comes from a study of control samples from healthy donors and cancer patients. Here immunoSEQ multiplex PCR was the method, and the copy in TCRdb shows in-frame clones only, minus some. The data show 200,000 to 250,000 clones, roughly 94% seen once. The CDR3 consists of 14 residues. Germline V gives CDR1 MDHEN, CDR2 SYDVKM. Trimming stripped 3 bases from V and 1 base from J, with 9 bases between. The sequenced material came from blood. This clonotype was obtained from a man aged 50-59 years in good health. The rearrangement joins TRBV28 to TRBJ1-1; D gene uncertain. The DNA for the CDR3 is TGTGCCAGCAGTTTCCATACAACGAACACTGAAGCTTTCTTT. This sequence encodes CASSFHTTNTEAFF.